This TCR beta chain was profiled in a study of cytomegalovirus exposure and HLA in healthy donors. V dropped 2 bases and J dropped 1; count of bases not matched to a gene: 4. The CDR3 has 15 amino acids. Per the germline V gene, CDR1 is MNHNS and CDR2 is SASEGT. Study-wide results and caveats: According to a later analysis, donors in an Asian-associated ancestry cluster reportedly had fewer N-insertions than the approximately 670-donor mean.

Concerning this clone: Antigen: not known.

The PCR contained 60 Vbeta and 13 Jbeta primers. Profiled with immunoSEQ multiplex PCR; TCRdb holds only in-frame clones, not every one. The table shows some 180,000 clones, with 82% occurring only once. Material for sequencing was PBMCs. V and J are TRBV6-1 and TRBJ1-1, with 7 positions matching TRBD1. The clonotype comes from a man aged 40-49 years in good health and CMV-seronegative. CDR3 coding DNA: TGTGCCAGCAGTGAATGGGGGACAGCGAACACTGAAGCTTTCTTT. Translation gives CASSEWGTANTEAFF.